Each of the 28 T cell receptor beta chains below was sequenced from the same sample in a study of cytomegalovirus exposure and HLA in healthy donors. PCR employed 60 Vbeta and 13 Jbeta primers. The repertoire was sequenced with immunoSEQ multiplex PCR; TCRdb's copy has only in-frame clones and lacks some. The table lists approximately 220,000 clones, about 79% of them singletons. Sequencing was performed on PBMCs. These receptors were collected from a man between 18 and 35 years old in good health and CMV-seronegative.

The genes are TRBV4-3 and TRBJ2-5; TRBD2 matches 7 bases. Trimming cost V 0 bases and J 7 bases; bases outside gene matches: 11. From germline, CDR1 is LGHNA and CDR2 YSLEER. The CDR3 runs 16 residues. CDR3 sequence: CASSQDRGVGSGTQYF. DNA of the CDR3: TGCGCCAGCAGCCAAGATCGGGGGGTGGGGTCGGGGACCCAGTACTTC.

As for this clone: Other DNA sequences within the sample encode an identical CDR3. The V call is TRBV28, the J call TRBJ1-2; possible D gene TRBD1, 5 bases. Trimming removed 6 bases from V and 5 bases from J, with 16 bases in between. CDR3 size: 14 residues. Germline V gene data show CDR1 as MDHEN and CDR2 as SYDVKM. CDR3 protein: CASRLTSGLYGYTF. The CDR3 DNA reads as TGTGCCAGCAGGCTAACCTCGGGACTATATGGCTACACCTTC.

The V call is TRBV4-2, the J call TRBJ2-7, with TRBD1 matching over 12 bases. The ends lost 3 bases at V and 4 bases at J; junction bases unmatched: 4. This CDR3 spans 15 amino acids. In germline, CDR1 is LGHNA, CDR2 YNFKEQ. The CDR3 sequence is CASSQGQGAGYEQYF. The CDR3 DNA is TGTGCCAGCAGCCAGGGACAGGGGGCCGGTTACGAGCAGTACTTC.

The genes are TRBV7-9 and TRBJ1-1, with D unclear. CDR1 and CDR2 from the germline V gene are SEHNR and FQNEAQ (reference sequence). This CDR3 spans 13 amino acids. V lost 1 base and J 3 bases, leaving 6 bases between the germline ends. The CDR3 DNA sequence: TGTGCCAGCAGCTTAGGGGAGTACACTGAAGCTTTCTTT. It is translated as CASSLGEYTEAFF. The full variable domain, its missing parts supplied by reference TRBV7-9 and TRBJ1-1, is DTGVSQNPRHKITKRGQNVTFRCDPISEHNRLYWYRQTLGQGPEFLTYFQNEAQLEKSRLLSDRFSAERPKGSFSTLEIQRTEQGDSAMYLCASSLGEYTEAFFGQGTRLTVV.

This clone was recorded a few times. The CDR3 sequence: CASSSAGTRGTDTQYF. The CDR3, as DNA: TGTGCCAGCAGCTCCGCCGGGACTAGGGGAACAGATACGCAGTATTTT. This chain connects TRBV9 to TRBJ2-3, with TRBD2 matching 8 bases. The J segment lost 3 bases and the V segment lost 4 bases, leaving 10 bases of the junction unmatched. Germline CDR1 and CDR2: SGDLS and YYNGEE. The CDR3 consists of 16 residues.

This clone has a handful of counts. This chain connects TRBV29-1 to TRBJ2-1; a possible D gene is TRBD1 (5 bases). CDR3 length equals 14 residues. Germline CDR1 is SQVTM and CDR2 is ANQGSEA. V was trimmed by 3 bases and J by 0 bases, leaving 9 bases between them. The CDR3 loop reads CSVDRVNSYNEQFF. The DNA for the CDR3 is TGCAGCGTTGACAGGGTAAACTCCTACAATGAGCAGTTCTTC.

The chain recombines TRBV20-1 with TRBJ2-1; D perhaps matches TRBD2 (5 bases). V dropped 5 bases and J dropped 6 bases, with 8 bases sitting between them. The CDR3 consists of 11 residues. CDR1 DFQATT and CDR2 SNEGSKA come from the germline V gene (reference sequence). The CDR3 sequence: CSAGLVNEQFF. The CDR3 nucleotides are TGCAGTGCTGGACTCGTCAATGAGCAGTTCTTC.

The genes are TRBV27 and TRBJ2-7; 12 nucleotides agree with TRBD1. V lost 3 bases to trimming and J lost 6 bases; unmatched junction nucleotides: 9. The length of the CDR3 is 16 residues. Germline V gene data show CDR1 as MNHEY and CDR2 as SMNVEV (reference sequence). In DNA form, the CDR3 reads TGTGCCAGCAGTTTGCTCCCGGGACAGGGGGCGATCGAGCAGTACTTC. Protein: CASSLLPGQGAIEQYF.

This CDR3 is CASSGQSSYNEQFF. CDR3 nucleotide sequence: TGTGCCAGCAGCGGGCAGAGCTCCTACAATGAGCAGTTCTTC. The chain joins TRBV7-9 to TRBJ2-1, with unresolved D. This CDR3 is built from 14 residues. CDR1 is SEHNR and CDR2 is FQNEAQ in the germline V gene (reference sequence). The V end was cut by 5 bases, the J end by 0 bases, with 8 bases between.

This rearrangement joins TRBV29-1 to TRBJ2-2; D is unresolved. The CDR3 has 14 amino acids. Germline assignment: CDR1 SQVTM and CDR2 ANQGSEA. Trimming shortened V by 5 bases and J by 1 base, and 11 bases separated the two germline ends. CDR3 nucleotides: TGCAGCGTTTTTTCCCCACAGAACACCGGGGAGCTGTTTTTT. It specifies CSVFSPQNTGELFF.

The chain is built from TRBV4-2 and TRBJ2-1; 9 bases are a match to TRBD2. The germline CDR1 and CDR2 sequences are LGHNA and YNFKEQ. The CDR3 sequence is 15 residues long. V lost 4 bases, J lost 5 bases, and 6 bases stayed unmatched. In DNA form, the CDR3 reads TGTGCCAGCAGCCCGGGGGCGGGGGGGAACAATGAGCAGTTCTTC. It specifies CASSPGAGGNNEQFF.

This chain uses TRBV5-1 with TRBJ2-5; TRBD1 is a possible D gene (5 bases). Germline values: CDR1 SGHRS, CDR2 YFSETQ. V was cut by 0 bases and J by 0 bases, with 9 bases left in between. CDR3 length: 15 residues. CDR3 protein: CASSLDRPDQETQYF. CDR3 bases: TGCGCCAGCAGCTTGGACAGGCCCGACCAAGAGACCCAGTACTTC. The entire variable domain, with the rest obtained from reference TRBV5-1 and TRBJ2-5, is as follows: KAGVTQTPRYLIKTRGQQVTLSCSPISGHRSVSWYQQTPGQGLQFLFEYFSETQRNKGNFPGRFSGRQFSNSRSEMNVSTLELGDSALYLCASSLDRPDQETQYFGPGTRLLVL.

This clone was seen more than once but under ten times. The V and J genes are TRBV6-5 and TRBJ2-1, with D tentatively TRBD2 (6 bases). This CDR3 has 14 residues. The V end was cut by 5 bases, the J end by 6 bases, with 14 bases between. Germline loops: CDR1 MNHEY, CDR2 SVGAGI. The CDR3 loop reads CASSAGGNPNEQFF. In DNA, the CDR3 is TGTGCCAGCAGTGCTGGGGGGAACCCCAATGAGCAGTTCTTC.

Here the CDR3 DNA reads TGCGCCAGCAGCTGGACAGGTCCGAACACCGGGGAGCTGTTTTTT. It yields the protein CASSWTGPNTGELFF. The genes are TRBV5-1 and TRBJ2-2, with 7 nucleotides matching TRBD1. Germline CDR1 SGHRS, CDR2 YFSETQ. This CDR3 is 15 amino acids long. V shed 3 bases, J shed 0 bases, and the junction held 2 bases outside the gene matches.

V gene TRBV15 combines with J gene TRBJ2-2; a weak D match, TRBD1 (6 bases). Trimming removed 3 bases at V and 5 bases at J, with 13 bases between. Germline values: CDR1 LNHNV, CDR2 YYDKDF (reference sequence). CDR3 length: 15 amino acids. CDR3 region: CATSSAQGFTGELFF. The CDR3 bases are TGTGCCACCAGCAGTGCCCAGGGGTTTACCGGGGAGCTGTTTTTT. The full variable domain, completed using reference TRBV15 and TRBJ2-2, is DAMVIQNPRYQVTQFGKPVTLSCSQTLNHNVMYWYQQKSSQAPKLLFHYYDKDFNNEADTPDNFQSRRPNTSFCFLDIRSPGLGDTAMYLCATSSAQGFTGELFFGEGSRLTVL.

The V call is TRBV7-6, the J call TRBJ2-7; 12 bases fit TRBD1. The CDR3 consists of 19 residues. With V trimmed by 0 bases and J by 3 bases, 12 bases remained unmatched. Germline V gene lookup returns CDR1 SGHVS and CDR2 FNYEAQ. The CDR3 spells CASSLARGQGASPIYEQYF. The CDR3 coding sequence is TGTGCCAGCAGCTTAGCGCGGGGACAGGGGGCCTCACCGATCTACGAGCAGTACTTC.

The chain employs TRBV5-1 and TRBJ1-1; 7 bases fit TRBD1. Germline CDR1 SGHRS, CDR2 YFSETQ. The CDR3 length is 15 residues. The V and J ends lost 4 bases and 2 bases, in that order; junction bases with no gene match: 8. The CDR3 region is CASSARQGGNTEAFF. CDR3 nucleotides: TGCGCCAGCAGCGCTAGACAGGGCGGAAACACTGAAGCTTTCTTT. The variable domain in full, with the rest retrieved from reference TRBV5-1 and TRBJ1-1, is KAGVTQTPRYLIKTRGQQVTLSCSPISGHRSVSWYQQTPGQGLQFLFEYFSETQRNKGNFPGRFSGRQFSNSRSEMNVSTLELGDSALYLCASSARQGGNTEAFFGQGTRLTVV.

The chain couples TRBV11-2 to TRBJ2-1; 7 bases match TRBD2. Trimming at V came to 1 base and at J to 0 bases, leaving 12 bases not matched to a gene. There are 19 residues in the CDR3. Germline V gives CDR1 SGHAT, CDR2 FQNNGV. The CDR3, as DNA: TGTGCCAGCAGCTTAGGATTTAAGACGCGGGAGAGCTCCTACAATGAGCAGTTCTTC. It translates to CASSLGFKTRESSYNEQFF.

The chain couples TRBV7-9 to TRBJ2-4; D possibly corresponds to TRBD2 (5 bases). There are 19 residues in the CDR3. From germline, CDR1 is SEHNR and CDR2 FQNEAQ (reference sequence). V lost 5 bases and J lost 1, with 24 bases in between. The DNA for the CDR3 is TGTGCCAGCAGCGACCTCATCGGCCGGCGGGTACTCGCCAAAAACATTCAGTACTTC. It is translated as CASSDLIGRRVLAKNIQYF.

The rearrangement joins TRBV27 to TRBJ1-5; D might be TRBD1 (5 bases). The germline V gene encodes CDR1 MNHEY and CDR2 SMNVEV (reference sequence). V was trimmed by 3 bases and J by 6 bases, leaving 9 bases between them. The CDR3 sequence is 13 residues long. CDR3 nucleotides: TGTGCCAGCAGTTTTCGGGGGGGTCAGCCCCAGCATTTT. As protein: CASSFRGGQPQHF.

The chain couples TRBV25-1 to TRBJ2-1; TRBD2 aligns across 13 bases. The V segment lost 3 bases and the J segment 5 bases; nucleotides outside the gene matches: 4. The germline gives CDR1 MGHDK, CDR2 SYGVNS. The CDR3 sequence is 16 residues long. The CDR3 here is CASSEAGTSGNNEQFF. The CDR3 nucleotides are TGTGCCAGCAGTGAGGCAGGGACTAGCGGGAACAATGAGCAGTTCTTC.

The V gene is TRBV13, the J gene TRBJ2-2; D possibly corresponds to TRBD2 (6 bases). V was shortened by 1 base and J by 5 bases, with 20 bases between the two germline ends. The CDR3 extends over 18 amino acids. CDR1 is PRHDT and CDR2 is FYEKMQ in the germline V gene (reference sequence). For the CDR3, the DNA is TGTGCCAGCAGCTTAGTACTAGCACCCACCTCGGCGACCGGGGAGCTGTTTTTT. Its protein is CASSLVLAPTSATGELFF.

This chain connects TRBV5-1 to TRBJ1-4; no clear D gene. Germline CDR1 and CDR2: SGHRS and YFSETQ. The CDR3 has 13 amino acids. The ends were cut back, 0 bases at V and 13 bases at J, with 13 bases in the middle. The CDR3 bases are TGCGCCAGCAGCTTGGCCGAGGAGGGAGGACTGTTTTTT. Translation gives CASSLAEEGGLFF.

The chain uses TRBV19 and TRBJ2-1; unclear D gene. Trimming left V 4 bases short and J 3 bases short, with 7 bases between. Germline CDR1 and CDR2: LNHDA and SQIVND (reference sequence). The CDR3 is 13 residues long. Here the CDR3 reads CASSSGGYNEQFF. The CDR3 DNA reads TGTGCCAGTAGTAGCGGCGGCTACAATGAGCAGTTCTTC.

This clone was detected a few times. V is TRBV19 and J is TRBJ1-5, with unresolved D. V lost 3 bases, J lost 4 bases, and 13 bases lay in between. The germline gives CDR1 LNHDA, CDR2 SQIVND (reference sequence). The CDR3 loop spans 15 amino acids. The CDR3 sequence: CASSMSSGSNQPQHF. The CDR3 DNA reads TGTGCCAGTAGTATGTCTTCAGGAAGTAATCAGCCCCAGCATTTT.

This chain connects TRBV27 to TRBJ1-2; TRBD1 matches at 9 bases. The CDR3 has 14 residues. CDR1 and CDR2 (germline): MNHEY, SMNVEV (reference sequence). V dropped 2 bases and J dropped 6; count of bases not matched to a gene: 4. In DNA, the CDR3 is TGTGCCAGCAGTTTACGGGACAGGGCGAATGGCTACACCTTC. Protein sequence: CASSLRDRANGYTF.

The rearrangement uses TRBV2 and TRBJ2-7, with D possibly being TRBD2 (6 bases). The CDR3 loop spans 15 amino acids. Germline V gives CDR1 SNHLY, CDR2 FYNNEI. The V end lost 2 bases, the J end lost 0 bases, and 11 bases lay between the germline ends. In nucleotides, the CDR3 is TGTGCCAGCAGTGAATCGGGCGGGATCTCCTACGAGCAGTACTTC. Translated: CASSESGGISYEQYF.

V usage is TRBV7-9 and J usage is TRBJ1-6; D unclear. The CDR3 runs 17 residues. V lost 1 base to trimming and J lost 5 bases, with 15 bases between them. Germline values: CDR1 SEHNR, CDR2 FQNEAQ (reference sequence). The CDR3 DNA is TGTGCCAGCAGCTTAGGTTCTGGGAGCAGTCATAATTCACCCCTCCACTTT. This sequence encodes CASSLGSGSSHNSPLHF.